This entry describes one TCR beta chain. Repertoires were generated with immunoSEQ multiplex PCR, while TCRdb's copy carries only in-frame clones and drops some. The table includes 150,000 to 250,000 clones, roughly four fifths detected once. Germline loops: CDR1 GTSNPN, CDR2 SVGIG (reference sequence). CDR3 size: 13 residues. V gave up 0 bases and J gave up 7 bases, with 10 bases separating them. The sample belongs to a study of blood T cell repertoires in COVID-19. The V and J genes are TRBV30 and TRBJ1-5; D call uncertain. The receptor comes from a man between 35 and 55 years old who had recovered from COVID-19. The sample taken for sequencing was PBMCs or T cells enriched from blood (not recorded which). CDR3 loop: CAWSVRGIQPQHF. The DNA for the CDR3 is TGTGCCTGGAGTGTACGGGGTATCCAGCCCCAGCATTTT.